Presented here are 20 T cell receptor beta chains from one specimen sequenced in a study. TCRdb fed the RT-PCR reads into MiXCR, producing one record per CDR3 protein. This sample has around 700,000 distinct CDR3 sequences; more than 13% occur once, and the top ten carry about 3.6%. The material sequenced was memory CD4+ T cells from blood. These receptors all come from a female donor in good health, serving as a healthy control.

DNA of the CDR3: TGTGCCAGCAGCGAGCAGGGAAGCGGTGAAAAACTGTTTTTT. Translating it yields CASSEQGSGEKLFF. The chain uses TRBV7-2 and TRBJ1-4; D possibly corresponds to TRBD1 (5 bases). CDR3 size: 14 residues. Trimming left V 5 bases short and J 7 bases short, with 14 bases between. Germline V gives CDR1 SGHTA, CDR2 FQGNSA.

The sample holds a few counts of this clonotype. The CDR3 coding sequence is TGTGCCAGCAGTCCGTCAGGGGAATCACCCCTCCACTTT. Amino acids: CASSPSGESPLHF. The chain links TRBV12-3 or TRBV12-4 to TRBJ1-6, with D maybe TRBD1 (6 bases). V lost 5 bases, J lost 10 bases, and 12 bases lay in between. This CDR3 region has 13 residues.

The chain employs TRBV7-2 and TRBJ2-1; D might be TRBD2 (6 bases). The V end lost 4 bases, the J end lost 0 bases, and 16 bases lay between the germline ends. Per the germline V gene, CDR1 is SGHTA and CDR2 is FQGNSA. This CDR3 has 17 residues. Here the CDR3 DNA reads TGTGCCAGCAGCTGGGCCCACCCGGAGGGCTCCTACAATGAGCAGTTCTTC. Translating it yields CASSWAHPEGSYNEQFF.

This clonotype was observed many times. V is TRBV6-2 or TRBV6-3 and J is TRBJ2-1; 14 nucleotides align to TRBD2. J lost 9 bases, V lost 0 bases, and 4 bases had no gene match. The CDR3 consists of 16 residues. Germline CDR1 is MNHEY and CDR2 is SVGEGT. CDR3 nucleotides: TGTGCCAGCAGTTACTCGACTAGCGGGAGGGGGGCTGAGCAGTTCTTC. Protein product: CASSYSTSGRGAEQFF.

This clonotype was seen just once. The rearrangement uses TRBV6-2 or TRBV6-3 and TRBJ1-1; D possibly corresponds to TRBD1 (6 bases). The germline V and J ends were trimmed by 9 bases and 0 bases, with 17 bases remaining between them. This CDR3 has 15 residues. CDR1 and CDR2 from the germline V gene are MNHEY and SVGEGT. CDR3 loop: CASGEQGSMNTEAFF. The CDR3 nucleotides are TGTGCCAGTGGAGAACAGGGTTCAATGAACACTGAAGCTTTCTTT.

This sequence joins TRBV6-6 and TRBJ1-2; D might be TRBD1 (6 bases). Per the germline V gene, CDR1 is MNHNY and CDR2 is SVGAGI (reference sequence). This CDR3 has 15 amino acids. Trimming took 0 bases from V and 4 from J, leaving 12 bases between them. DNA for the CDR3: TGTGCCAGCAGTTACTCCCAGGGGATGGGCTATGGCTACACCTTC. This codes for CASSYSQGMGYGYTF.

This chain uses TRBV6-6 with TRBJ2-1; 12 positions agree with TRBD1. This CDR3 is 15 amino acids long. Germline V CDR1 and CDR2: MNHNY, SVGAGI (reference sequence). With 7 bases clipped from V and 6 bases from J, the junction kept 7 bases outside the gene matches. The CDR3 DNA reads TGTGCCAGCACCCCCGGGACAGGGGGCATCAATGAGCAGTTCTTC. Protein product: CASTPGTGGINEQFF.

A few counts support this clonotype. The DNA of the CDR3 is TGCGCCAGTTCTAGCGGGAGGTCGACCGGGGAGCTGTTTTTT. This sequence encodes CASSSGRSTGELFF. V usage is TRBV4-3 and J usage is TRBJ2-2, with 11 positions matching TRBD2. The germline gives CDR1 LGHNA, CDR2 YSLEER. V lost 9 bases, J lost 5 bases, and 5 bases stayed unmatched. CDR3 length equals 14 residues.

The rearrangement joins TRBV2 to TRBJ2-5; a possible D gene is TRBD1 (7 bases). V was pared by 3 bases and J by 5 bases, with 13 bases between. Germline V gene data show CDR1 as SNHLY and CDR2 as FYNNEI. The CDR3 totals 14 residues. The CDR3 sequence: CASSEAGGWETQYF. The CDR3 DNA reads TGTGCCAGCAGTGAGGCAGGGGGGTGGGAGACCCAGTACTTC.

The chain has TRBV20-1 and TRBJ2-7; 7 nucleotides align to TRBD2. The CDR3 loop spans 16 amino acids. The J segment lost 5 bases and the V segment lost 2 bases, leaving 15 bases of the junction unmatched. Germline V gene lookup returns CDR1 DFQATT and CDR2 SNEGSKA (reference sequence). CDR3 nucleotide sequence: TGCAGTGCTAGACCCCGGGGCGGCGGGAGCGTCAACGAGCAGTACTTC. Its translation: CSARPRGGGSVNEQYF.

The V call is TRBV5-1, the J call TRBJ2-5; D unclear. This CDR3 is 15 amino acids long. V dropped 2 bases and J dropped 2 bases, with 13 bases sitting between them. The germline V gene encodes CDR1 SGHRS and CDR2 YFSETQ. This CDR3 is CASSLANLGQETQYF. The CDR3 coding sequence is TGCGCCAGCAGCTTAGCCAATTTGGGGCAAGAGACCCAGTACTTC.

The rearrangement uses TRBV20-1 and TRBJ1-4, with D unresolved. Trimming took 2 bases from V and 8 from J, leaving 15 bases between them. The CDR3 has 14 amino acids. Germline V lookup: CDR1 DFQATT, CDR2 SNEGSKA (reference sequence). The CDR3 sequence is CSARIIGQPEKLFF. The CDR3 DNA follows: TGCAGTGCTAGAATTATTGGTCAGCCAGAAAAACTGTTTTTT.

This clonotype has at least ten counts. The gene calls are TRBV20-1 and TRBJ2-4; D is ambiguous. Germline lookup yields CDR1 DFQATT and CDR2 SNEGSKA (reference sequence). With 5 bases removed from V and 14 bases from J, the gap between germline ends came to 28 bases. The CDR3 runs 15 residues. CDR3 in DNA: TGCAGTGCTGACTTAGGTCCGGACCGCCCTAATTCCGAGTACTTC. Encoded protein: CSADLGPDRPNSEYF.

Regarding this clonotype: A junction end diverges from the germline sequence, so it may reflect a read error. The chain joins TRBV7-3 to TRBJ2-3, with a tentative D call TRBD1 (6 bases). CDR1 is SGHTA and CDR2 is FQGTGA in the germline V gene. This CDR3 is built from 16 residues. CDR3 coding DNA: TGTGCCAGCAGCATATCCGGGACACTTAGCACAGATATGCAGTATTTT. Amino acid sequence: CASSISGTLSTDMQYF.

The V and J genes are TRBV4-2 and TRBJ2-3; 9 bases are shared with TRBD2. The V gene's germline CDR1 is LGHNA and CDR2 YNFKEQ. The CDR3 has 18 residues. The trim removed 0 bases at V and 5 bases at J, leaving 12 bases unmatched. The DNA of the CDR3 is TGTGCCAGCAGCCAAGATCCCCTGCGGGAGGGGGGGCGAGATACGCAGTATTTT. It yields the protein CASSQDPLREGGRDTQYF.

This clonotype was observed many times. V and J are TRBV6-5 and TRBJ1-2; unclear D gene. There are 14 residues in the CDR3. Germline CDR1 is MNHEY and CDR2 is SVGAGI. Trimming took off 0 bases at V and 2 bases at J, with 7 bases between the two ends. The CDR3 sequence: CASSYSAGNYGYTF. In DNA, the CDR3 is TGTGCCAGCAGTTACTCGGCGGGGAACTATGGCTACACCTTC.

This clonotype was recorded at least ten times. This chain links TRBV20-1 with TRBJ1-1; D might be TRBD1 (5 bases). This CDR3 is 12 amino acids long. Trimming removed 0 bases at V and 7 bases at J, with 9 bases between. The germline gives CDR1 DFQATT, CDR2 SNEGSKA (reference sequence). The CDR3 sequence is CSARDGHHEAFF. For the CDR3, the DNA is TGCAGTGCTAGAGATGGACACCATGAAGCTTTCTTT.

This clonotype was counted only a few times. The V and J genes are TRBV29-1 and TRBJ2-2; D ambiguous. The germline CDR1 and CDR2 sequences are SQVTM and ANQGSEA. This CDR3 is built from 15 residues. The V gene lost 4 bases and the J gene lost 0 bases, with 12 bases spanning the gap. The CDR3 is CSVGGFIANTGELFF. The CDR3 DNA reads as TGCAGCGTTGGGGGATTCATAGCGAACACCGGGGAGCTGTTTTTT.

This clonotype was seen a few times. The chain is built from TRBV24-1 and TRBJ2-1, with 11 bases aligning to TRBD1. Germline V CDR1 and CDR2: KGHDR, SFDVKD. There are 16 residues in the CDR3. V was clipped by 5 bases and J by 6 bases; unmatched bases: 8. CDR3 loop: CATSGTGGRVSNEQFF. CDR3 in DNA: TGTGCCACCAGTGGGACAGGGGGCCGTGTAAGCAATGAGCAGTTCTTC.

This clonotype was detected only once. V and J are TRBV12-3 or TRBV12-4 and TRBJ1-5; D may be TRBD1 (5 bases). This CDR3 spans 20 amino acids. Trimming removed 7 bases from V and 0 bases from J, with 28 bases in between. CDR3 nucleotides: TGTGCCAGCACCATAGGGGCCGACTCTCCGGAGCTCTATAGCAATCAGCCCCAGCATTTT. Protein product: CASTIGADSPELYSNQPQHF.